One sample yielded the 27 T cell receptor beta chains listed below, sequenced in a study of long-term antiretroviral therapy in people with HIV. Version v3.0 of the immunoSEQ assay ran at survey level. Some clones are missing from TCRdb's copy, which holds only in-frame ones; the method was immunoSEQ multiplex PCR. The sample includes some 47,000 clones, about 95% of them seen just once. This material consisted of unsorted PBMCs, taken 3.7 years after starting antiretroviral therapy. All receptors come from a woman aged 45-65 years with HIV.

The CDR3 DNA reads as TGTGCCAGCAGTGACGAGGGAGGCAATTCACCCCTCCACTTT. This encodes CASSDEGGNSPLHF. The chain uses TRBV6-4 and TRBJ1-6, with no clear D. Germline CDR1 and CDR2: MRHNA and SNTAGT. This CDR3 region has 14 residues. V lost 2 bases and J lost 7, with 9 bases in between.

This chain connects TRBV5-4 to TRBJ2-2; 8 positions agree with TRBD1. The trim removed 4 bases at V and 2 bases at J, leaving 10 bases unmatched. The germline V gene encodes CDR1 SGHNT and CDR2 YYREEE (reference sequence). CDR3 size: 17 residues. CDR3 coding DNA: TGTGCCAGCAGCGCCCCCGACAGGGGAAGAAACACCGGGGAGCTGTTTTTT. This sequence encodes CASSAPDRGRNTGELFF.

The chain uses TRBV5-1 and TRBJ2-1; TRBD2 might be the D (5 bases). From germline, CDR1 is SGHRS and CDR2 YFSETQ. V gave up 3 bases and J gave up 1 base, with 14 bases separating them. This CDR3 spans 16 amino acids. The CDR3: CASSSPKRLSYNEQFF. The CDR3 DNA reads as TGCGCCAGCAGCTCGCCCAAGCGGCTATCCTACAATGAGCAGTTCTTC.

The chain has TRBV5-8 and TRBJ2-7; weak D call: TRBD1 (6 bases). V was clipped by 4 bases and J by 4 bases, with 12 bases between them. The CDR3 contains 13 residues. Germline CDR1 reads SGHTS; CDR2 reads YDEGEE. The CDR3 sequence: CASSRGHQYEQYF. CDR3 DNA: TGTGCCAGCAGCCGGGGACATCAATACGAGCAGTACTTC.

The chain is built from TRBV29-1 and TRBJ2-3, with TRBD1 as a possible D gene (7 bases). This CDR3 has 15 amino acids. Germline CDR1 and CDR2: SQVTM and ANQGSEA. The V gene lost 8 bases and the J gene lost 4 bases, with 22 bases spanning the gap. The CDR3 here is CSTEGGRGNPDTQYF. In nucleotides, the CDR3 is TGCAGCACGGAGGGGGGCAGGGGGAACCCAGATACGCAGTATTTT.

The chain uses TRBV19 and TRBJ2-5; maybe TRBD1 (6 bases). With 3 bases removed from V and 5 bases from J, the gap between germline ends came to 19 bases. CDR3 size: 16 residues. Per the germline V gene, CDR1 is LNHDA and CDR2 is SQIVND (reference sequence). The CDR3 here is CASSITGKGPSETQYF. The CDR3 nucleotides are TGTGCCAGTAGTATCACAGGGAAGGGTCCGTCGGAGACCCAGTACTTC.

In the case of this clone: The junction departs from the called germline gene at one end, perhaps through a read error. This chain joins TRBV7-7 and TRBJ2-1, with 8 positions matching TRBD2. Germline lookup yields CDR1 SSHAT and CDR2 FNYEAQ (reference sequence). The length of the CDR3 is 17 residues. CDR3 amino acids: CASSPTERGSSYNEQFF. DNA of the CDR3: TGTGCTAGCAGCCCTACCGAGCGGGGGAGTTCCTACAATGAGCAGTTCTTC. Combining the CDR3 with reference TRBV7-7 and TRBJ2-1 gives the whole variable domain GAGVSQSPRYKVTKRGQDVTLRCDPISSHATLYWYQQALGQGPEFLTYFNYEAQPDKSGLPSDRFSAERPEGSISTLTIQRTEQRDSAMYRCASSPTERGSSYNEQFFGPGTRLTVL.

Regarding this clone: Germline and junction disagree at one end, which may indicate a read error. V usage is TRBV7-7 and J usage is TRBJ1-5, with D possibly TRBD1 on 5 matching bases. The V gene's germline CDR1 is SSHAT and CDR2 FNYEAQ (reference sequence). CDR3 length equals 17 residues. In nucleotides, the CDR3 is TGTGCTAGCAGCTTAGGGTCCCCGGGGGGGGAGGGGCAGCCCCAGCATTTT. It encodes CASSLGSPGGEGQPQHF.

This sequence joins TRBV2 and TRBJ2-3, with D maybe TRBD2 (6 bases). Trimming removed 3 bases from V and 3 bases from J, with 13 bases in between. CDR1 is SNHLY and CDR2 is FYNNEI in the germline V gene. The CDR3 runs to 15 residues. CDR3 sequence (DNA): TGTGCCAGCAGTGATGAGGGACTGGGGACAGATACGCAGTATTTT. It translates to CASSDEGLGTDTQYF.

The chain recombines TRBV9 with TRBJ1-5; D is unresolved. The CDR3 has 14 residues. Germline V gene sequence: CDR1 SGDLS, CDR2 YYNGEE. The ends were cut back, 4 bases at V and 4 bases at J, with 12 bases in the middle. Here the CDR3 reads CASSPSTANQPQHF. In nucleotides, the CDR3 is TGTGCCAGCAGCCCCAGTACAGCAAATCAGCCCCAGCATTTT.

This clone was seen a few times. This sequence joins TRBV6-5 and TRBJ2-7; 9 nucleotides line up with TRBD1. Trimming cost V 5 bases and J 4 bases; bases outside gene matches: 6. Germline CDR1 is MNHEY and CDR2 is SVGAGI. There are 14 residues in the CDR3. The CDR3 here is CASSRGTGPYEQYF. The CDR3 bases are TGTGCCAGCAGTCGCGGGACAGGGCCTTACGAGCAGTACTTC.

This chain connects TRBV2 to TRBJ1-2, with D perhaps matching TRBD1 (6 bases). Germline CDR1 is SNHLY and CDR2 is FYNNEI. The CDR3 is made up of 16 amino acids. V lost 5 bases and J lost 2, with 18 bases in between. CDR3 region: CASSSGGLVQNYGYTF. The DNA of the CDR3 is TGTGCCAGCAGTTCTGGGGGGCTTGTACAGAACTATGGCTACACCTTC.

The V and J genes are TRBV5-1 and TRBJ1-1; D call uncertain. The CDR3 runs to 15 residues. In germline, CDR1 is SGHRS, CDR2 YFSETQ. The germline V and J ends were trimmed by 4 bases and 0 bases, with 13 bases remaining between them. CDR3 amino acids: CASSLSAVLNTEAFF. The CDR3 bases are TGCGCCAGCAGCCTTTCAGCCGTTTTGAACACTGAAGCTTTCTTT. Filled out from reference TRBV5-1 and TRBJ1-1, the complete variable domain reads KAGVTQTPRYLIKTRGQQVTLSCSPISGHRSVSWYQQTPGQGLQFLFEYFSETQRNKGNFPGRFSGRQFSNSRSEMNVSTLELGDSALYLCASSLSAVLNTEAFFGQGTRLTVV.

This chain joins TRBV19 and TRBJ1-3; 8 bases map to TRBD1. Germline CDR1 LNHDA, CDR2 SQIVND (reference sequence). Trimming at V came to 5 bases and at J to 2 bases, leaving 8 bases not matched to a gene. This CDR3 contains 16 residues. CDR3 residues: CASSPAGGAAGNTIYF. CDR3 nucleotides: TGTGCCAGTAGTCCGGCAGGGGGCGCCGCTGGAAACACCATATATTTT.

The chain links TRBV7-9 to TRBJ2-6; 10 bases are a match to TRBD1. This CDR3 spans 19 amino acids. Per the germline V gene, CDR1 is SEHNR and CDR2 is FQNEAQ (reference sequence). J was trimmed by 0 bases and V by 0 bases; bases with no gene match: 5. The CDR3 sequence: CASSLAGGQGNSGANVLTF. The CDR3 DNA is TGTGCCAGCAGCTTAGCTGGGGGACAGGGGAACTCTGGGGCCAACGTCCTGACTTTC.

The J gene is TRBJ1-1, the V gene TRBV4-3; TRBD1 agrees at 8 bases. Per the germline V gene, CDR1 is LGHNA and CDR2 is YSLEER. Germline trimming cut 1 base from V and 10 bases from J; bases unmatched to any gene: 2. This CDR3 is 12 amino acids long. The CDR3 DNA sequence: TGCGCCAGCAGCCAAGGAACAGGGGGAGCTTTCTTT. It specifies CASSQGTGGAFF.

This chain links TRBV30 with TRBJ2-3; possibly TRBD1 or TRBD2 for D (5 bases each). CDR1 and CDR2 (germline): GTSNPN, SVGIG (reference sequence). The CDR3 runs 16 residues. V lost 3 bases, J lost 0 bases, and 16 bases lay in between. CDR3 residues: CAWRSGLGVSTDTQYF. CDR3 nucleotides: TGTGCCTGGAGGTCGGGGTTGGGGGTTAGCACAGATACGCAGTATTTT.

Written as DNA, the CDR3 is TGCGCCAGCAGCCGAACACCAACTAGCGGGGGAACAGATACGCAGTATTTT. As protein: CASSRTPTSGGTDTQYF. The V call is TRBV4-3, the J call TRBJ2-3; 11 bases map to TRBD2. Trimming took 4 bases from V and 3 from J; bases not matched to a gene: 9. The CDR3 runs to 17 residues. CDR1 is LGHNA, CDR2 YSLEER, per germline.

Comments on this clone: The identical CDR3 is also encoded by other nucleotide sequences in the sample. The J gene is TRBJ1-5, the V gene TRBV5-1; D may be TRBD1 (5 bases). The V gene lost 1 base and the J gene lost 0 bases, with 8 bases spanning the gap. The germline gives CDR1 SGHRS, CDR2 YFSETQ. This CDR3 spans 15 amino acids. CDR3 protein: CASSLTGDSNQPQHF. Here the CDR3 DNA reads TGCGCCAGCAGCTTGACAGGAGATAGCAATCAGCCCCAGCATTTT.

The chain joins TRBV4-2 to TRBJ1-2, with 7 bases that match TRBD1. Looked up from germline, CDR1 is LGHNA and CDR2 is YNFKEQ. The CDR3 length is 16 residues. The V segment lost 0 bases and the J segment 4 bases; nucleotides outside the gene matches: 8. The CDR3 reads CASSQEPTDRRYGYTF. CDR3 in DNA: TGTGCCAGCAGCCAAGAACCTACGGACAGGCGCTATGGCTACACCTTC.

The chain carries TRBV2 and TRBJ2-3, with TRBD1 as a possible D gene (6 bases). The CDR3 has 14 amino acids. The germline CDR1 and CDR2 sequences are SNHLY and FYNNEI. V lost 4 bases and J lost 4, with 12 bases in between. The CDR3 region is CASSVAQGSDTQYF. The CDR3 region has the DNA TGTGCCAGCAGTGTGGCCCAGGGGTCAGATACGCAGTATTTT.

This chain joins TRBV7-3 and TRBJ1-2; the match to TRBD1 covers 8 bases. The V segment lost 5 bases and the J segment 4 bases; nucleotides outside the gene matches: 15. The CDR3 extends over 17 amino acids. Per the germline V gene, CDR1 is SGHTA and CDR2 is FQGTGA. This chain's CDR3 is CASSRTTPWTGSYGYTF. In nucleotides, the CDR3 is TGTGCCAGCAGCCGTACGACGCCCTGGACAGGGAGCTATGGCTACACCTTC.

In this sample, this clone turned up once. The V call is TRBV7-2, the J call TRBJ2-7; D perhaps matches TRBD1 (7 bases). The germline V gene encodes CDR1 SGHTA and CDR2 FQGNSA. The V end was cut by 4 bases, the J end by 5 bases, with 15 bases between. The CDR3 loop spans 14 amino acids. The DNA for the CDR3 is TGTGCCAGCAGCTACACAGGGGACTCGAACGAGCAGTACTTC. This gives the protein CASSYTGDSNEQYF.

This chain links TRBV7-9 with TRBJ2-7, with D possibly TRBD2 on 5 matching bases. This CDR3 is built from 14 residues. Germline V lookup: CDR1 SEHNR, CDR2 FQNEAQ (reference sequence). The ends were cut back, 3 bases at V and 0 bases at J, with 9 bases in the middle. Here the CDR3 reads CASSLAGLSYEQYF. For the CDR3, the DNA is TGTGCCAGCAGCTTGGCAGGACTCTCCTACGAGCAGTACTTC.

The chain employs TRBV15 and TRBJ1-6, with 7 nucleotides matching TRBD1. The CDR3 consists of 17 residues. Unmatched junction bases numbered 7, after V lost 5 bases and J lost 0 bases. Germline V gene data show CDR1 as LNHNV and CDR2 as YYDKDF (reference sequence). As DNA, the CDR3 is TGTGCCACCAGCGTCCAGGGGGAGAGCTCCTATAATTCACCCCTCCACTTT. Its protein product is CATSVQGESSYNSPLHF. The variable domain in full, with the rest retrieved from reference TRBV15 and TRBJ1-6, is DAMVIQNPRYQVTQFGKPVTLSCSQTLNHNVMYWYQQKSSQAPKLLFHYYDKDFNNEADTPDNFQSRRPNTSFCFLDIRSPGLGDTAMYLCATSVQGESSYNSPLHFGNGTRLTVT.

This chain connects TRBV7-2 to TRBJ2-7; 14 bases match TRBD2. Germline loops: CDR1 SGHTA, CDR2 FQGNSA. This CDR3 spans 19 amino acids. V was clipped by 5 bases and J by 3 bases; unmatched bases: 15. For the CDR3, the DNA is TGTGCCAGCAGCCGGGGACTAGCGGGGGCCTTCGCTGGGTTCTACGAGCAGTACTTC. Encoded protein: CASSRGLAGAFAGFYEQYF. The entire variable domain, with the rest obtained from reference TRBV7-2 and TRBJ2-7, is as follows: GAGVSQSPSNKVTEKGKDVELRCDPISGHTALYWYRQSLGQGLEFLIYFQGNSAPDKSGLPSDRFSAERTGGSVSTLTIQRTQQEDSAVYLCASSRGLAGAFAGFYEQYFGPGTRLTVT.

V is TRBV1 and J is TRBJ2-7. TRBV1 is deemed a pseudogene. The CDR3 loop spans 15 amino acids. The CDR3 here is CTSSQSLPALDEQYF. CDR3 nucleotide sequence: TGCACCAGCAGCCAATCCCTACCGGCTCTCGACGAGCAGTACTTC.